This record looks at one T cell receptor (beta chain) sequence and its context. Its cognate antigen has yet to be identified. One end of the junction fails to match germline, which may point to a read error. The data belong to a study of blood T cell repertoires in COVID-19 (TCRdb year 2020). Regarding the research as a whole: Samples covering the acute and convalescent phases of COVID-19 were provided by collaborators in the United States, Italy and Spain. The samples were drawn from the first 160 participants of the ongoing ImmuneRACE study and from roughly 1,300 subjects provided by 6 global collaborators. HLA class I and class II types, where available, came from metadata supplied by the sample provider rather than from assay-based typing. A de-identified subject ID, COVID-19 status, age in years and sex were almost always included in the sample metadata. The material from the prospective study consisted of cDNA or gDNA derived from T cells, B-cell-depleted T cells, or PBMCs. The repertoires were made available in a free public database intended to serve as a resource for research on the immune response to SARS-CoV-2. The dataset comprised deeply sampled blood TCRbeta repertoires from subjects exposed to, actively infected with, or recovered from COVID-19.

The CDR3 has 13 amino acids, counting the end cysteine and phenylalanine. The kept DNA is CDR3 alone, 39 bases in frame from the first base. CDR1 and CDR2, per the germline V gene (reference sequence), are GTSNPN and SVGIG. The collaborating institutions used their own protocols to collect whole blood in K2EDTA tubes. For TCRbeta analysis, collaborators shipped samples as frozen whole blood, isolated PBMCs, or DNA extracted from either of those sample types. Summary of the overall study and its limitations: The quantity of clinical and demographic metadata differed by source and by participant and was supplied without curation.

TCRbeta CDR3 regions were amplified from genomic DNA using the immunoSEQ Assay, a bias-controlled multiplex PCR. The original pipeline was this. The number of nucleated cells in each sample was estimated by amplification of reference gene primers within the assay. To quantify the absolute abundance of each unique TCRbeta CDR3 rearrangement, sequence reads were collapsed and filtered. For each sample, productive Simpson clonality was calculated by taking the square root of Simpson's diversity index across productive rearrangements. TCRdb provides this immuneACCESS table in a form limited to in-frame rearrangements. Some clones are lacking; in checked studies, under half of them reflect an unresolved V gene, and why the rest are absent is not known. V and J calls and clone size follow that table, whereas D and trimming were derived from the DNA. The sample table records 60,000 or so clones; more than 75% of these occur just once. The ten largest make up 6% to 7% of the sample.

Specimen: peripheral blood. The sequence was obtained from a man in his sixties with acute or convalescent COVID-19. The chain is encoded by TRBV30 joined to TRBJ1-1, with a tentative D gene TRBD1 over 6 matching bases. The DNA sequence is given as TGTGCCTGGGTCTCTCTCCGGGACACCGAAGCTTTCTTT. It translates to CAWVSLRDTEAFF.